This T cell receptor (beta chain) was recorded in a study of blood T cell repertoires in COVID-19. Study-level information: The study drew acute and convalescent COVID-19 samples from the United States, Italy and Spain.

Generated by immunoSEQ multiplex PCR, the TCRdb table keeps only in-frame clones and is missing some. The sample shows under 300,000 clones, around 86% of them seen only once. The CDR3 covers 15 residues. The ends lost 1 base at V and 7 bases at J; junction bases unmatched: 4. CDR1 MNHEY and CDR2 SMNVEV come from the germline V gene (reference sequence). The chain carries TRBV27 and TRBJ1-4, with 9 bases fitting TRBD1. Sequenced material: peripheral blood. The sequence was collected from a man aged 25 to 40 who had recovered from COVID-19. CDR3 loop: CASSLLTGGVEKLFF. The DNA of the CDR3 is TGTGCCAGCAGTTTATTGACAGGGGGTGTTGAAAAACTGTTTTTT.